Reported below is one T cell receptor beta chain. This CDR3 is 14 amino acids long. The germline gives CDR1 SGHVS, CDR2 FQNEAQ. Trimming left V 1 base short and J 9 bases short, with 10 bases between. PCR employed 60 Vbeta and 13 Jbeta primers. Generated by immunoSEQ multiplex PCR, the TCRdb table keeps only in-frame clones and is missing some. Listed are fewer than 200,000 clones; 1% to 1.5% falls within the top ten. This entry belongs to a study of cytomegalovirus exposure and HLA in healthy donors. The sample comprised PBMCs. The TCR originated in an older woman in good health and CMV-seronegative. The chain carries TRBV7-8 and TRBJ1-6, with D perhaps matching TRBD1 (5 bases). The CDR3 reads CASSLVQGFSPLHF. The CDR3 bases are TGTGCCAGCAGCTTAGTCCAGGGTTTTTCACCCCTCCACTTT.